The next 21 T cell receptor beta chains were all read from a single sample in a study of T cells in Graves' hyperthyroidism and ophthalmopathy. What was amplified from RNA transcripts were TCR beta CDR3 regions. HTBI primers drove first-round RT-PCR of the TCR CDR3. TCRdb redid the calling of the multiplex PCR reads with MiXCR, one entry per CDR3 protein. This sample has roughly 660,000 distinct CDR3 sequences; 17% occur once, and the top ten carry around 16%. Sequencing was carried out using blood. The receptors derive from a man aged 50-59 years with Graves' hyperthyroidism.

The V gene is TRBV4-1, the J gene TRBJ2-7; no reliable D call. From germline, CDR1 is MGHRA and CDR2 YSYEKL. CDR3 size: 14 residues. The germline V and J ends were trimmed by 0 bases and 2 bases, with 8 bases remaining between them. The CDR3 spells CASSQETDPYEQYF. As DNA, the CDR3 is TGCGCCAGCAGCCAAGAGACGGACCCCTACGAGCAGTACTTC.

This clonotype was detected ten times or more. The CDR3 loop reads CSARDWSGHNNEQFF. In DNA, the CDR3 is TGCAGTGCTAGAGATTGGAGCGGACATAACAATGAGCAGTTCTTC. The chain combines TRBV20-1 with TRBJ2-1; possibly TRBD1 or TRBD2 for D (5 bases each). The germline V gene encodes CDR1 DFQATT and CDR2 SNEGSKA (reference sequence). CDR3 size: 15 residues. The V end lost 0 bases, the J end lost 5 bases, and 14 bases lay between the germline ends.

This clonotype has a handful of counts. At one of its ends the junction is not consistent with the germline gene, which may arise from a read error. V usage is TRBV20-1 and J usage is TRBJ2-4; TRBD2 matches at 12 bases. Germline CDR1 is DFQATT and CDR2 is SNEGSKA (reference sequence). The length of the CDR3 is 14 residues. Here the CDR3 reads CSTSGRQVKNIQYF. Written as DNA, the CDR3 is TGCAGTACTAGCGGGAGGCAGGTCAAAAACATTCAGTACTTC.

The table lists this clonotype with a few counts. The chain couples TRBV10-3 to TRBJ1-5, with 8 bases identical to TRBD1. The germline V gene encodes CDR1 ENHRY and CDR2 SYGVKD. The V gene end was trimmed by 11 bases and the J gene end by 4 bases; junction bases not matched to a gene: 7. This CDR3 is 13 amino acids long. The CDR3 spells CASQQGDNQPQHF. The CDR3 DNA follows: TGTGCCTCGCAACAGGGGGATAATCAGCCCCAGCATTTT.

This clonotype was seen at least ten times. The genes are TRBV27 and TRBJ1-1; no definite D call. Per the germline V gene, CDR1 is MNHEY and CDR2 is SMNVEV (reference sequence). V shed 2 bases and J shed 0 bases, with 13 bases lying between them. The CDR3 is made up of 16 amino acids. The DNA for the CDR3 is TGTGCCAGCAGTTTAGAGGATCCGACATTGAACACTGAAGCTTTCTTT. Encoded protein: CASSLEDPTLNTEAFF.

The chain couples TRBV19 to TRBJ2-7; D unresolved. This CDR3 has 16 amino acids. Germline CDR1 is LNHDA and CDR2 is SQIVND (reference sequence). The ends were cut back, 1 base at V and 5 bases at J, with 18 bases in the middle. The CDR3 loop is CASSIVDFGGSHEQYF. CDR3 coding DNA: TGTGCCAGTAGTATAGTAGACTTCGGTGGAAGTCACGAGCAGTACTTC.

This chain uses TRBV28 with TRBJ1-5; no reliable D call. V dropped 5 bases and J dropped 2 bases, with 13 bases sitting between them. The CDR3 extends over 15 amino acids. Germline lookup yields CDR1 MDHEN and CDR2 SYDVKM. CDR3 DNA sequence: TGTGCCAGCAGTCCTCCTCCACTAGGCAATCAGCCCCAGCATTTT. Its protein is CASSPPPLGNQPQHF. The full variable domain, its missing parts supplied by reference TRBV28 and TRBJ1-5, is DVKVTQSSRYLVKRTGEKVFLECVQDMDHENMFWYRQDPGLGLRLIYFSYDVKMKEKGDIPEGYSVSREKKERFSLILESASTNQTSMYLCASSPPPLGNQPQHFGDGTRLSIL.

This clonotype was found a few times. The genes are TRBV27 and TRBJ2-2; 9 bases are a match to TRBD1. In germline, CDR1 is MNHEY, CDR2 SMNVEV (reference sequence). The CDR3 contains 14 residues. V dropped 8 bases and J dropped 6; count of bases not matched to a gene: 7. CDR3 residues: CASQRQGGAGELFF. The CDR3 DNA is TGTGCCAGCCAGCGACAGGGGGGAGCCGGGGAGCTGTTTTTT.

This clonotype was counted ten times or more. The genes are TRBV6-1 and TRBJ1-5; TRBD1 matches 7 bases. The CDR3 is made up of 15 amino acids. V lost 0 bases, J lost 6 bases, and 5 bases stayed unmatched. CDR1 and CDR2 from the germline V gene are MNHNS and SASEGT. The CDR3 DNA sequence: TGTGCCAGCAGTGAAGCAGGAGGGGGCGTTCAGCCCCAGCATTTT. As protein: CASSEAGGGVQPQHF.

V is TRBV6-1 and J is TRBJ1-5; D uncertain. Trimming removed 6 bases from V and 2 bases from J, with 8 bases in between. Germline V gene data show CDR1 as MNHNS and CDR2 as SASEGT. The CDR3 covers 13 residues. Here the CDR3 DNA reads TGTGCCAGCAGGGAGGACGGCAATCAGCCCCAGCATTTT. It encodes CASREDGNQPQHF.

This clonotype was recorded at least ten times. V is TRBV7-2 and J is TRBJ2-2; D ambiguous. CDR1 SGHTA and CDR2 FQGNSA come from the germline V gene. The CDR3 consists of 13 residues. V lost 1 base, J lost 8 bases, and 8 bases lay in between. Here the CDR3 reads CASSLEVLGELFF. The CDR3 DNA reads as TGTGCCAGCAGCTTAGAAGTCCTAGGGGAGCTGTTTTTT.

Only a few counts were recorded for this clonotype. CDR3 bases: TGTGCCACCAGTGACAACAGGGAGTCAAAGCCCCAGCATTTT. Translation: CATSDNRESKPQHF. The J gene is TRBJ1-5, the V gene TRBV24-1, with a possible D match to TRBD1 (6 bases). The V end lost 4 bases, the J end lost 8 bases, and 14 bases lay between the germline ends. The CDR3 covers 14 residues. Germline CDR1 and CDR2: KGHDR and SFDVKD.

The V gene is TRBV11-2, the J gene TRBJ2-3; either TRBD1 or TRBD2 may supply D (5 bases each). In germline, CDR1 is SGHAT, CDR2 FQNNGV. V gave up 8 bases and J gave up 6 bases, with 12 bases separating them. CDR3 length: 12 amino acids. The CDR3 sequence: CASLGPGDTQYF. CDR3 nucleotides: TGTGCCAGCTTGGGACCGGGGGATACGCAGTATTTT. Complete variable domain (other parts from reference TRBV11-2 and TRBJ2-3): EAGVAQSPRYKIIEKRQSVAFWCNPISGHATLYWYQQILGQGPKLLIQFQNNGVVDDSQLPKDRFSAERLKGVDSTLKIQPAKLEDSAVYLCASLGPGDTQYFGPGTRLTVL.

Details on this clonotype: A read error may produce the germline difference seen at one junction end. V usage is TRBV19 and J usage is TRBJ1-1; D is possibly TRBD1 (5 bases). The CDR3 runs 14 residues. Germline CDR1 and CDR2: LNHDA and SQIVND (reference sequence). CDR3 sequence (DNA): TGTGCCAATAGTGCCGGGACGTTGAACACTGAAGCTTTCTTT. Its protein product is CANSAGTLNTEAFF.

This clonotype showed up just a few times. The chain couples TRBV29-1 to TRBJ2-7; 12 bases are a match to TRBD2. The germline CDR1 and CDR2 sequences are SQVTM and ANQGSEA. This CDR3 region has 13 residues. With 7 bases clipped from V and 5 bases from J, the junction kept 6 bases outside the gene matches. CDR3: CSALTSGSNEQYF. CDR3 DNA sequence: TGCAGCGCTCTGACTAGCGGGAGCAACGAGCAGTACTTC.

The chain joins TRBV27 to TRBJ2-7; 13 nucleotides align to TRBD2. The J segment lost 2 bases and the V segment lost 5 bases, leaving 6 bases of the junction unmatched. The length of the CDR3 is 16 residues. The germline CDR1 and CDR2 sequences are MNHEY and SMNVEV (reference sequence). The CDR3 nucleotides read TGTGCCAGCAGTCTTGGGACTAGCGGGGCCGCCTACGAGCAGTACTTC. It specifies CASSLGTSGAAYEQYF.

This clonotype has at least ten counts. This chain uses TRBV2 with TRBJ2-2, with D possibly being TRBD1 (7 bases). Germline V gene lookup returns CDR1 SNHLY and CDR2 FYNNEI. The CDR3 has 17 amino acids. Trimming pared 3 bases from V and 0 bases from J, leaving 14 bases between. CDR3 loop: CASSDPRGASNTGELFF. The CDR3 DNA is TGTGCCAGCAGTGACCCCAGGGGGGCTTCGAACACCGGGGAGCTGTTTTTT.

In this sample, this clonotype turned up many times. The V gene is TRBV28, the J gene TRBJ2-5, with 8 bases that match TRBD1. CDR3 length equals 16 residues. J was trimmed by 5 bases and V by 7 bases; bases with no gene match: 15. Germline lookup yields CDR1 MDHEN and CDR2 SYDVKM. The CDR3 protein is CASNTLGQGLMETQYF. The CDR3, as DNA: TGTGCCAGCAACACCCTAGGACAGGGCTTAATGGAGACCCAGTACTTC.

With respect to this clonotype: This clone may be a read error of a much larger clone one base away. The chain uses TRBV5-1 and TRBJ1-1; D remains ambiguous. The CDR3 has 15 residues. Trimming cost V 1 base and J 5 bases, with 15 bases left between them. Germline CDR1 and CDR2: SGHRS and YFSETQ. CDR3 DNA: TGCGCCAGCAGCTTGAAGAGGGCTTGGGCGACTGAAGCTTTCTTT. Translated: CASSLKRAWATEAFF.

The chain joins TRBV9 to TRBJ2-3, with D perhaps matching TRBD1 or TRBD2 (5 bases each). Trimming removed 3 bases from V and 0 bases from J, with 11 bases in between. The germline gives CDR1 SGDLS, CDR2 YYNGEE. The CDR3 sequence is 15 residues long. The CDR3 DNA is TGTGCCAGCAGCGCTCGGGACCCTAGCACAGATACGCAGTATTTT. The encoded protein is CASSARDPSTDTQYF. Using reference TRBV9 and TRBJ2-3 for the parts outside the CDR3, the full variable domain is DSGVTQTPKHLITATGQRVTLRCSPRSGDLSVYWYQQSLDQGLQFLIQYYNGEERAKGNILERFSAQQFPDLHSELNLSSLELGDSALYFCASSARDPSTDTQYFGPGTRLTVL.

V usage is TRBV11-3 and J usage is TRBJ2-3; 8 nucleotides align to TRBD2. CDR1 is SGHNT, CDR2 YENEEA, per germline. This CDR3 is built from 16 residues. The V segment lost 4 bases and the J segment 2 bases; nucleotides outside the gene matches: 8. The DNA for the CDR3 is TGTGCCAGCAGCTCATTTAGCGGGACTAACACAGATACGCAGTATTTT. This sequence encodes CASSSFSGTNTDTQYF.